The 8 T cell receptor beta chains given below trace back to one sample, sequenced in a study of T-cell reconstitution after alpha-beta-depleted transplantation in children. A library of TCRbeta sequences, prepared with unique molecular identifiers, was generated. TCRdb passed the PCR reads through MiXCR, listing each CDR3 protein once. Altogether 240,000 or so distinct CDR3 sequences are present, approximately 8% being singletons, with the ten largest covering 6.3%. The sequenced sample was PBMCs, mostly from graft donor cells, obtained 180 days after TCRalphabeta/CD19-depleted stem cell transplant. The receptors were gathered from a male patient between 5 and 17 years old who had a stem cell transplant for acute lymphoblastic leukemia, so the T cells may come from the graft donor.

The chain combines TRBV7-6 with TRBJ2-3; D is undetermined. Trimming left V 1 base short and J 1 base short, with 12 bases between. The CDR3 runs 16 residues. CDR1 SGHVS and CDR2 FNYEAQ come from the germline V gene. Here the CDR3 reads CASSLGPGTGTDTQYF. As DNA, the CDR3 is TGTGCCAGCAGCTTAGGTCCCGGTACAGGCACAGATACGCAGTATTTT. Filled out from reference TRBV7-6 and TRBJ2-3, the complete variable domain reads GAGVSQSPRYKVTKRGQDVALRCDPISGHVSLYWYRQALGQGPEFLTYFNYEAQQDKSGLPNDRFSAERPEGSISTLTIQRTEQRDSAMYRCASSLGPGTGTDTQYFGPGTRLTVL.

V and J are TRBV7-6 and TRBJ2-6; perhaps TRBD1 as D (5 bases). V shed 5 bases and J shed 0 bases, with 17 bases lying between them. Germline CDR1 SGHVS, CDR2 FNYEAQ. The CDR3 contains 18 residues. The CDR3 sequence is CASSLGAPPYSGANVLTF. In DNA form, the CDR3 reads TGTGCCAGCAGCCTAGGGGCTCCACCTTACTCTGGGGCCAACGTCCTGACTTTC.

CDR3 amino acids: CASMGGTYEQYF. The CDR3 nucleotides read TGTGCCAGCATGGGGGGAACCTACGAGCAGTACTTC. V usage is TRBV6-5 and J usage is TRBJ2-7, with D possibly matching TRBD2 (6 bases). V lost 7 bases and J lost 2, with 9 bases in between. The CDR3 spans 12 residues. The germline CDR1 and CDR2 sequences are MNHEY and SVGAGI.

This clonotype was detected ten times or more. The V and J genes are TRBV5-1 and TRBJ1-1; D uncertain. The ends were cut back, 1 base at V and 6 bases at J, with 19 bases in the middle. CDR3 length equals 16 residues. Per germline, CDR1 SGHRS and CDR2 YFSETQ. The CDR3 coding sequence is TGCGCCAGCAGCTTGTCGACGGGAGTCCTTAACGCTGAAGCTTTCTTT. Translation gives CASSLSTGVLNAEAFF.

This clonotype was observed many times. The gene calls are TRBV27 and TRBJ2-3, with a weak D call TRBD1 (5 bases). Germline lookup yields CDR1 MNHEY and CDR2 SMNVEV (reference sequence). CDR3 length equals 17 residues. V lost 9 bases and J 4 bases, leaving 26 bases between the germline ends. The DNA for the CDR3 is TGTGCCAGTTCCTTTCTCCGACAGTCAAGTCAATCAGATACGCAGTATTTT. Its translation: CASSFLRQSSQSDTQYF.

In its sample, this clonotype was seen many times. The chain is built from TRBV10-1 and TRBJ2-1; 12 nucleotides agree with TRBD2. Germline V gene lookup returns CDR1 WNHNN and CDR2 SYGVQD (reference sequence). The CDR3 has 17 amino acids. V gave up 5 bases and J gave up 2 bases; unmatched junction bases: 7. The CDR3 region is CASSRLAGGLTYNEQFF. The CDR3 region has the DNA TGCGCCAGCAGTCGGCTAGCGGGAGGGTTGACCTACAATGAGCAGTTCTTC.

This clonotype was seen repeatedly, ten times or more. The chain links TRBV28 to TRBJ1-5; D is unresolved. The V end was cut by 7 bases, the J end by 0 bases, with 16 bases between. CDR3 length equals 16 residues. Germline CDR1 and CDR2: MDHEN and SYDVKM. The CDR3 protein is CASNPSSPASNQPQHF. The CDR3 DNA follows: TGTGCCAGCAATCCTTCGAGTCCCGCTAGCAATCAGCCCCAGCATTTT.

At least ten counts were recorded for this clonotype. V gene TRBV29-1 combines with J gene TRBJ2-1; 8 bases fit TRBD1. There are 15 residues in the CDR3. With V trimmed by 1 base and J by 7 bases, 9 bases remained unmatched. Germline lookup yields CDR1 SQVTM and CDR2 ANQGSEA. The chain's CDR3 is CSVEGDRSVFNEQFF. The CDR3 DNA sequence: TGCAGCGTTGAAGGGGACAGGTCGGTTTTTAATGAGCAGTTCTTC.